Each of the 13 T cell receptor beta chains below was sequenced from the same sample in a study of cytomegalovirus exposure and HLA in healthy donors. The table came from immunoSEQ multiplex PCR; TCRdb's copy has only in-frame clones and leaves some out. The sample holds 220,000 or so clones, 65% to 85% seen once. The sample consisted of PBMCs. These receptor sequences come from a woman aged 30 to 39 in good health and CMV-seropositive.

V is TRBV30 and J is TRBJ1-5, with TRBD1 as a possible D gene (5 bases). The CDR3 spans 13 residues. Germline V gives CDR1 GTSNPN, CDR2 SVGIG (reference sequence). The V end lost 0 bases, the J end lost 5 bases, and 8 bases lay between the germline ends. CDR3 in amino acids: CAWSVQVYQPQHF. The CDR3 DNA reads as TGTGCCTGGAGTGTACAGGTATATCAGCCCCAGCATTTT.

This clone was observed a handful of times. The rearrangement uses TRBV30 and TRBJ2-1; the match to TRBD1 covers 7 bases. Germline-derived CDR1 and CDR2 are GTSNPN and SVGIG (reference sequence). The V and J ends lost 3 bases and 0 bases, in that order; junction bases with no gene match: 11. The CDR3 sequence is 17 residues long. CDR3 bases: TGTGCCTGGAGAAGGACAGGCCGACGAAGCTCCTACAATGAGCAGTTCTTC. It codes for CAWRRTGRRSSYNEQFF. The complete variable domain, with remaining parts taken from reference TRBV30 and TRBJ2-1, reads SQTIHQWPATLVQPVGSPLSLECTVEGTSNPNLYWYRQAAGRGLQLLFYSVGIGQISSEVPQNLSASRPQDRQFILSSKKLLLSDSGFYLCAWRRTGRRSSYNEQFFGPGTRLTVL.

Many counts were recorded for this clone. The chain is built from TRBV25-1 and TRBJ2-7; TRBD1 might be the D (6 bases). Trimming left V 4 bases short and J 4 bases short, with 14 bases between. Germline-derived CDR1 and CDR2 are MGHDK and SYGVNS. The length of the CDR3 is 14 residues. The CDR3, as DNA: TGTGCCAGCAGTGGAGCAGGGGCGACGTACGAGCAGTACTTC. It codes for CASSGAGATYEQYF.

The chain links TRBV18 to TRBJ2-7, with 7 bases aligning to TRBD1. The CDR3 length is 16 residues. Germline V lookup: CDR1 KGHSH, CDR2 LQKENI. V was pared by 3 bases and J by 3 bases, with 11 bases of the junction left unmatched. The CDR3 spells CASSPFTGQSHYEQYF. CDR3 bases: TGTGCCAGCTCACCCTTTACGGGACAGTCCCACTACGAGCAGTACTTC.

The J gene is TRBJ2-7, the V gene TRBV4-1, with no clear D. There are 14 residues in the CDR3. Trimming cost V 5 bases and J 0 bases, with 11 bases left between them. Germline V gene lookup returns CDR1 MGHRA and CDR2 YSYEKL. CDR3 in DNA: TGCGCCAGCAGCTTGGACCGGAACTCCTACGAGCAGTACTTC. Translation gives CASSLDRNSYEQYF.

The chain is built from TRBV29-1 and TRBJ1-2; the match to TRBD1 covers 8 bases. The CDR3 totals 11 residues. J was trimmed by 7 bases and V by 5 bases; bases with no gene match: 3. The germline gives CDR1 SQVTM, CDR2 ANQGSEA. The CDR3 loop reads CSVSDRGGYTF. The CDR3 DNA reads TGCAGCGTTTCAGACAGGGGTGGCTACACCTTC.

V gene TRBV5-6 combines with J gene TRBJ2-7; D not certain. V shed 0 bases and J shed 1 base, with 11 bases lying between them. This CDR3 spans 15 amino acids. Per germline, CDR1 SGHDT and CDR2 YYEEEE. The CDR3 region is CASSLGSRRSYEQYF. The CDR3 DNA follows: TGTGCCAGCAGCTTGGGGAGTCGCAGATCCTACGAGCAGTACTTC.

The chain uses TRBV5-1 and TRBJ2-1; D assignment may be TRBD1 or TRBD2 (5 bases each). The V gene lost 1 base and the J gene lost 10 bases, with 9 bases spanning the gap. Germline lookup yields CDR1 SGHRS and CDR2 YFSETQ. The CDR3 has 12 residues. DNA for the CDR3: TGCGCCAGCAGCTTGTCTGGGACCGAGCAGTTCTTC. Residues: CASSLSGTEQFF.

CDR3 residues: CASSLSGTAGWNTQYF. In DNA, the CDR3 is TGCGCCAGCAGCTTGAGTGGTACGGCGGGTTGGAATACGCAGTATTTT. The chain links TRBV5-1 to TRBJ2-3; D may be TRBD2 (5 bases). Per the germline V gene, CDR1 is SGHRS and CDR2 is YFSETQ. The CDR3 has 16 amino acids. V lost 1 base and J lost 7, with 19 bases in between. Together with reference TRBV5-1 and TRBJ2-3, the CDR3 gives the full variable domain: KAGVTQTPRYLIKTRGQQVTLSCSPISGHRSVSWYQQTPGQGLQFLFEYFSETQRNKGNFPGRFSGRQFSNSRSEMNVSTLELGDSALYLCASSLSGTAGWNTQYFGPGTRLTVL.

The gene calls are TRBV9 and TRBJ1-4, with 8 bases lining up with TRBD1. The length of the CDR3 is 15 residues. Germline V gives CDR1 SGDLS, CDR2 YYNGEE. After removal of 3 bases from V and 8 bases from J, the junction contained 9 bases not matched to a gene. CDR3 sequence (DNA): TGTGCCAGCAGCGAGCGGACAGGGATTTTGGAAAAACTGTTTTTT. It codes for CASSERTGILEKLFF.

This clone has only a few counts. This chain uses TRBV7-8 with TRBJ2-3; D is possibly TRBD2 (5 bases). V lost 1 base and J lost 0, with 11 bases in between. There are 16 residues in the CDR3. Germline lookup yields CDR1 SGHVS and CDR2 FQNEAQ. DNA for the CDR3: TGTGCCAGCAGCTTAGAGTGGGAGTCTAGCACAGATACGCAGTATTTT. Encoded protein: CASSLEWESSTDTQYF.

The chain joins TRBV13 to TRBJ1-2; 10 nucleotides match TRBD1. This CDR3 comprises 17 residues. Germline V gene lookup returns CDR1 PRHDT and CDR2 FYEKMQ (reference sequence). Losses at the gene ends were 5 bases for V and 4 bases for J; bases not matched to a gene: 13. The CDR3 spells CASSTGQGVTLTYGYTF. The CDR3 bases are TGTGCCAGCAGCACAGGACAGGGGGTGACATTAACCTATGGCTACACCTTC.

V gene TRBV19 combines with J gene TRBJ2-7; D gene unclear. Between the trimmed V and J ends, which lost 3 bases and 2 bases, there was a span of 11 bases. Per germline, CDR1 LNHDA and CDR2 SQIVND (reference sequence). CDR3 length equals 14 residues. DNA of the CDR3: TGTGCCAGTAGTATTTCTGTCCTTACCTACGAGCAGTACTTC. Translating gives CASSISVLTYEQYF.